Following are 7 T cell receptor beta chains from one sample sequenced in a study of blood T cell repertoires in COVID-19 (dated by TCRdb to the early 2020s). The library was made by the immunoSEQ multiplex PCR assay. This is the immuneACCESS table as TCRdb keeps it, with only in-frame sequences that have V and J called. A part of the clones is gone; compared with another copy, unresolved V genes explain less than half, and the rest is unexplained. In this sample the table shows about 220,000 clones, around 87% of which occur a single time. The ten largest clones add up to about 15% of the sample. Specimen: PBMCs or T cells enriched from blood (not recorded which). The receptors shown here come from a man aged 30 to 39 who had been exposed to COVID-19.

The CDR3 loop is CASSQDQGRSGANTQYF. CDR3 bases: TGTGCCAGCAGCCAAGATCAGGGGCGAAGCGGGGCGAATACGCAGTATTTT. The V call is TRBV3-1 (or the pseudogene TRBV3-2), the J call TRBJ2-3; perhaps TRBD2 as D (7 bases). Between the trimmed V and J ends, which lost 0 bases and 7 bases, there was a span of 20 bases. The germline V gene has CDR1 LGHDT and CDR2 YNNKEL (reference sequence). The CDR3 spans 17 residues.

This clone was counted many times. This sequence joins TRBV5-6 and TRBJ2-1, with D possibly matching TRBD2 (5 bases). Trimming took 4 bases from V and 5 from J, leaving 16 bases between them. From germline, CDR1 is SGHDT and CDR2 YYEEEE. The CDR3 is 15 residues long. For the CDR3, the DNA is TGTGCCAGCAGCCTCCCCGGACTTAAACACAATGAGCAGTTCTTC. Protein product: CASSLPGLKHNEQFF.

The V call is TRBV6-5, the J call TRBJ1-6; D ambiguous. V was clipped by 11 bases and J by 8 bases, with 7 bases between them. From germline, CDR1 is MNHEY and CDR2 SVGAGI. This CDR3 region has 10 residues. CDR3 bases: TGTGCCTCCGGTGATTCACCCCTCCACTTT. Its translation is CASGDSPLHF.

CDR3 sequence (DNA): TGTGCCAGCAGCCAGGACCTGAGACAGGTTTCAGGAAACACCATATATTTT. Translation gives CASSQDLRQVSGNTIYF. The chain employs TRBV4-2 and TRBJ1-3; D perhaps matches TRBD1 (6 bases). Germline CDR1 reads LGHNA; CDR2 reads YNFKEQ. Deletions cut 3 bases from V and 4 bases from J, with 19 bases between. This CDR3 region has 17 residues.

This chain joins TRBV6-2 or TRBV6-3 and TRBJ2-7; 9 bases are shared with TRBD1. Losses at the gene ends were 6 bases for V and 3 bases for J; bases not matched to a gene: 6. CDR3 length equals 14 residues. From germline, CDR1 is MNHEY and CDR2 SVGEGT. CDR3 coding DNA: TGTGCCAGCAGCCCAGGGACAGGGTTCTACGAGCAGTACTTC. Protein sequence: CASSPGTGFYEQYF.

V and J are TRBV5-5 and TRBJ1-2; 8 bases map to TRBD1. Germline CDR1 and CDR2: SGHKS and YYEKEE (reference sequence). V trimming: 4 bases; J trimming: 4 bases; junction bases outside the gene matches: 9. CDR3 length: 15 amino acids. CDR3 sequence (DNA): TGTGCCAGCAGCCCCGGACAGGGAAGAGTCTATGGCTACACCTTC. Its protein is CASSPGQGRVYGYTF.

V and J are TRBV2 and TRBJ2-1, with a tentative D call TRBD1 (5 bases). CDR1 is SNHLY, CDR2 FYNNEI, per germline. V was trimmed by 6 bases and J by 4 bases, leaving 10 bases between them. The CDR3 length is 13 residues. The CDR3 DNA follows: TGTGCCAGCAGCCTCGACAGTTACAATGAGCAGTTCTTC. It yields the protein CASSLDSYNEQFF.